This entry lists 17 T cell receptor beta chains sequenced from one sample in a study of cytomegalovirus exposure and HLA in healthy donors. The PCR made use of 60 Vbeta and 13 Jbeta primers. Measured with immunoSEQ multiplex PCR; TCRdb has only the in-frame clones, and not every one. Here the sample table reports 55,000 to 75,000 clones. Sequencing was carried out using PBMCs. The receptors stem from a woman in her 30s in good health and CMV-seronegative.

With respect to this clone: A read error may produce the germline difference seen at one junction end. The chain employs TRBV7-7 and TRBJ1-4; D ambiguous. The CDR3 covers 14 residues. Per germline, CDR1 SSHAT and CDR2 FNYEAQ (reference sequence). CDR3 in DNA: TGTGCTAGCAGCTTAGTCAGCGGCGGTGAAAAACTGTTTTTT. Translation: CASSLVSGGEKLFF.

This chain joins TRBV6-5 and TRBJ2-1, with D tentatively TRBD1 (6 bases). The V gene lost 4 bases and the J gene lost 6 bases, with 10 bases spanning the gap. This CDR3 is built from 13 residues. Looked up from germline, CDR1 is MNHEY and CDR2 is SVGAGI. As DNA, the CDR3 is TGTGCCAGCAGTTTACAGGGTACCAATGAGCAGTTCTTC. Translation gives CASSLQGTNEQFF.

The chain recombines TRBV19 with TRBJ2-7; 8 nucleotides agree with TRBD2. Trimming took 6 bases from V and 6 from J; bases not matched to a gene: 7. Germline V gene data show CDR1 as LNHDA and CDR2 as SQIVND (reference sequence). The CDR3 extends over 13 amino acids. CDR3 sequence reads: CASSILTSAEQYF. In DNA form, the CDR3 reads TGTGCCAGTAGCATACTGACTAGCGCCGAGCAGTACTTC.

CDR3 DNA: TGTGCCAGCAGCAGCCCGGGACAGGGGGAAGAGACCCAGTACTTC. Translation: CASSSPGQGEETQYF. The chain is built from TRBV27 and TRBJ2-5; TRBD1 matches 11 bases. The CDR3 covers 15 residues. V shed 6 bases and J 3 bases; nucleotides not matched to a gene: 6. The germline V gene encodes CDR1 MNHEY and CDR2 SMNVEV (reference sequence).

This rearrangement joins TRBV11-2 to TRBJ1-1, with 8 bases matching TRBD1. V was pared by 2 bases and J by 3 bases, with 5 bases of the junction left unmatched. There are 15 residues in the CDR3. Germline V gene sequence: CDR1 SGHAT, CDR2 FQNNGV. The CDR3 region is CASSLKDRVYTEAFF. CDR3 nucleotides: TGTGCCAGCAGCTTAAAGGACAGGGTGTACACTGAAGCTTTCTTT.

J is TRBJ1-2 and V is TRBV2; 7 bases align to TRBD1. Trimming cost V 6 bases and J 5 bases; bases outside gene matches: 9. The CDR3 extends over 14 amino acids. Per germline, CDR1 SNHLY and CDR2 FYNNEI. The CDR3 DNA follows: TGTGCCAGCAGAGGAGGGGGCGTTAGATATGGCTACACCTTC. Translation: CASRGGGVRYGYTF.

The chain recombines TRBV19 with TRBJ2-5, with D possibly TRBD2 on 6 matching bases. There are 15 residues in the CDR3. Germline V lookup: CDR1 LNHDA, CDR2 SQIVND (reference sequence). With 5 bases removed from V and 5 bases from J, the gap between germline ends came to 18 bases. In nucleotides, the CDR3 is TGTGCCAGTAGTGATGTACTAGCCCCCCGGGAGACCCAGTACTTC. Amino acids: CASSDVLAPRETQYF.

This chain uses TRBV4-1 with TRBJ1-1; tentatively, D is TRBD1 (5 bases). The V gene's germline CDR1 is MGHRA and CDR2 YSYEKL. With 2 bases removed from V and 2 bases from J, the gap between germline ends came to 6 bases. This CDR3 is 13 amino acids long. CDR3 sequence (DNA): TGCGCCAGCAGCCAAAGGACAAACACTGAAGCTTTCTTT. Its protein product is CASSQRTNTEAFF.

The rearrangement links TRBV7-8 to TRBJ1-5; D gene ambiguous. This CDR3 has 15 residues. Trimming cost V 6 bases and J 0 bases, with 12 bases left between them. Germline values: CDR1 SGHVS, CDR2 FQNEAQ. The CDR3 sequence: CASRGGWSSNQPQHF. The CDR3 coding sequence is TGTGCCAGCAGGGGTGGATGGAGTAGCAATCAGCCCCAGCATTTT.

The CDR3 protein is CATLGQGRGEQFF. Here the CDR3 DNA reads TGTGCCACCCTGGGACAGGGACGAGGGGAGCAGTTCTTC. The V call is TRBV15, the J call TRBJ2-1; 9 positions match TRBD1. Germline CDR1 LNHNV, CDR2 YYDKDF (reference sequence). With 8 bases clipped from V and 10 bases from J, the junction kept 9 bases outside the gene matches. The CDR3 runs 13 residues.

The CDR3: CASSMEGRVEQYF. Written as DNA, the CDR3 is TGTGCCAGTAGTATGGAGGGCAGGGTCGAGCAGTACTTC. The rearrangement joins TRBV19 to TRBJ2-7; TRBD2 might be the D (6 bases). The CDR3 is 13 amino acids. Between the trimmed V and J ends, which lost 3 bases and 6 bases, there was a span of 12 bases. Per germline, CDR1 LNHDA and CDR2 SQIVND (reference sequence). The complete variable domain, with remaining parts taken from reference TRBV19 and TRBJ2-7, reads DGGITQSPKYLFRKEGQNVTLSCEQNLNHDAMYWYRQDPGQGLRLIYYSQIVNDFQKGDIAEGYSVSREKKESFPLTVTSAQKNPTAFYLCASSMEGRVEQYFGPGTRLTVT.

Here the CDR3 reads CASSVQGESYGYTF. CDR3 nucleotides: TGTGCCAGCAGCGTACAGGGAGAGAGCTATGGCTACACCTTC. This chain joins TRBV6-1 and TRBJ1-2; possible D gene TRBD1, 6 bases. There are 14 residues in the CDR3. V gave up 6 bases and J gave up 4 bases, with 15 bases separating them. Germline V CDR1 and CDR2: MNHNS, SASEGT.

This chain connects TRBV7-3 to TRBJ1-1, with D perhaps matching TRBD1 (6 bases). Per germline, CDR1 SGHTA and CDR2 FQGTGA. V dropped 3 bases and J dropped 0 bases, with 20 bases sitting between them. The CDR3 has 18 residues. CDR3 DNA: TGTGCCAGCAGCTTGTTAGGTCGCCCGGGACATCTGAACACTGAAGCTTTCTTT. Its translation: CASSLLGRPGHLNTEAFF.

This chain uses TRBV11-3 with TRBJ1-1; possibly TRBD1 for D (6 bases). This CDR3 region has 14 residues. The germline V gene encodes CDR1 SGHNT and CDR2 YENEEA. V gave up 5 bases and J gave up 2 bases, with 12 bases separating them. CDR3 in amino acids: CASSRTGTNTEAFF. The DNA of the CDR3 is TGTGCCAGCAGCAGGACCGGGACAAACACTGAAGCTTTCTTT. Together with reference TRBV11-3 and TRBJ1-1, the CDR3 gives the full variable domain: EAGVVQSPRYKIIEKKQPVAFWCNPISGHNTLYWYLQNLGQGPELLIRYENEEAVDDSQLPKDRFSAERLKGVDSTLKIQPAELGDSAVYLCASSRTGTNTEAFFGQGTRLTVV.

This chain links TRBV30 with TRBJ1-1; 7 bases align to TRBD1. Unmatched junction bases numbered 8, after V lost 6 bases and J lost 4 bases. This CDR3 contains 13 residues. From germline, CDR1 is GTSNPN and CDR2 SVGIG (reference sequence). This CDR3 is CACSTGLGTEAFF. CDR3 coding DNA: TGTGCCTGTTCGACAGGGTTGGGCACTGAAGCTTTCTTT.

This chain's CDR3 is CASSYDSLAAYEQYF. The CDR3 bases are TGTGCCAGCAGTTACGACTCGCTGGCCGCCTACGAGCAGTACTTC. V is TRBV6-5 and J is TRBJ2-7; D is uncertain. The germline CDR1 and CDR2 sequences are MNHEY and SVGAGI. V lost 2 bases and J 2 bases, leaving 13 bases between the germline ends. This CDR3 has 15 residues.

The rearrangement links TRBV5-1 to TRBJ2-7; D might be TRBD1 (5 bases). The germline V gene has CDR1 SGHRS and CDR2 YFSETQ. Trimming took off 4 bases at V and 3 bases at J, with 8 bases between the two ends. CDR3 length: 12 amino acids. Here the CDR3 reads CASSKGDYEQYF. DNA for the CDR3: TGCGCCAGCAGCAAAGGGGACTACGAGCAGTACTTC.